The T cell receptor beta chain described here comes from a study of blood T cell repertoires in COVID-19. Profiling relied on immunoSEQ multiplex PCR, and the TCRdb table lists in-frame clones only, not all of them. The data hold more than 300,000 clones, with about nine tenths observed a single time. Participants, 18 to 89 years old, spanned around 25 US areas. The recovered donors of Cohort 3 showed two negative PCRs, clearance, or symptom resolution. Trimming removed 2 bases at V and 6 bases at J, with 14 bases between. Germline loops: CDR1 SGHNT, CDR2 YYREEE (reference sequence). The CDR3 runs to 15 residues.

This TCR came from a young man who had recovered from COVID-19. Sequencing input: PBMCs or T cells enriched from blood (not recorded which). V usage is TRBV5-4 and J usage is TRBJ1-4; no clear D. CDR3: CASSFSTGSHEKLFF. CDR3 nucleotide sequence: TGTGCCAGCAGCTTTAGTACGGGGAGCCATGAAAAACTGTTTTTT.